This record concerns one T cell receptor (beta chain) sequence. Here immunoSEQ multiplex PCR was the method, and the copy in TCRdb shows in-frame clones only, minus some. Seen here are about 89,000 clones, approximately 89% observed once, and the top ten hold around a fifth. This sample was included in a study of control samples from healthy donors and cancer patients. The CDR3 has 11 residues. CDR1 SNHLY and CDR2 FYNNEI come from the germline V gene. Between the trimmed V and J ends, which lost 7 bases and 5 bases, there was a span of 7 bases. Input material: blood. The chain recombines TRBV2 with TRBJ2-3; no reliable D call. The receptor comes from a man younger than 45 in good health. The CDR3 sequence: CASTPEDTQYF. The CDR3 DNA follows: TGTGCCAGCACCCCCGAAGATACGCAGTATTTT.